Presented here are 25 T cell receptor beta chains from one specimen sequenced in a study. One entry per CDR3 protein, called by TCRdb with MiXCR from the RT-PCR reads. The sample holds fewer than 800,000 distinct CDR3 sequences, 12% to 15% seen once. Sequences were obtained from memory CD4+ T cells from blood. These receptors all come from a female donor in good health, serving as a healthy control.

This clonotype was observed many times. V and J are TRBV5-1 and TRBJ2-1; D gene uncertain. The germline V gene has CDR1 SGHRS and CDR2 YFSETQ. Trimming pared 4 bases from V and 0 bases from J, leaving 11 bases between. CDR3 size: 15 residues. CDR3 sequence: CASSPGSISYNEQFF. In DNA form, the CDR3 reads TGCGCCAGCAGCCCCGGGTCAATCTCCTACAATGAGCAGTTCTTC.

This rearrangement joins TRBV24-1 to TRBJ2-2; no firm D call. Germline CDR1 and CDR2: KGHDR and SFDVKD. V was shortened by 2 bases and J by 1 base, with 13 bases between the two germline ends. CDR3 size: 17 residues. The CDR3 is CATSDSMPAENTGELFF. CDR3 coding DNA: TGTGCCACCAGTGATTCCATGCCCGCGGAGAACACCGGGGAGCTGTTTTTT.

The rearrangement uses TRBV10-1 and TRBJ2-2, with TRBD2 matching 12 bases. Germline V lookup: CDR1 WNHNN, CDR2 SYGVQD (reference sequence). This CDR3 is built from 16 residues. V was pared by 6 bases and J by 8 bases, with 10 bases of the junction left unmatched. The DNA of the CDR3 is TGCGCCAGCAGCCTCTCCTCTAGCGGGAGGGCTGGGGAGCTGTTTTTT. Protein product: CASSLSSSGRAGELFF.

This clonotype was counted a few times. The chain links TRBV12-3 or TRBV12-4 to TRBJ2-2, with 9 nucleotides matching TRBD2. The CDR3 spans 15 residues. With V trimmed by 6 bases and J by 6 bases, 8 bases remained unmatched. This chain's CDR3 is CASSQQGLASGELFF. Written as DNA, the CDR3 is TGTGCCAGCAGCCAACAGGGACTAGCCTCCGGGGAGCTGTTTTTT.

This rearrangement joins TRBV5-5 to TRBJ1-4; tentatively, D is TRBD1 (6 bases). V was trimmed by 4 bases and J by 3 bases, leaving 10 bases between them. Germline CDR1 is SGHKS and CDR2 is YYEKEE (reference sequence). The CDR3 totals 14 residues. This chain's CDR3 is CASSPGASNEKLFF. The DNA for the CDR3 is TGTGCCAGCAGCCCGGGGGCGTCTAATGAAAAACTGTTTTTT.

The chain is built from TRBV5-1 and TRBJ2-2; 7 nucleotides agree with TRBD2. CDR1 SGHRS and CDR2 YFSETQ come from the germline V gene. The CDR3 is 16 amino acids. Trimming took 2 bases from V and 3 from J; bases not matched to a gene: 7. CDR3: CASSLTSALYTGELFF. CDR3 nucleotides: TGCGCCAGCAGCTTAACTAGCGCGCTGTACACCGGGGAGCTGTTTTTT.

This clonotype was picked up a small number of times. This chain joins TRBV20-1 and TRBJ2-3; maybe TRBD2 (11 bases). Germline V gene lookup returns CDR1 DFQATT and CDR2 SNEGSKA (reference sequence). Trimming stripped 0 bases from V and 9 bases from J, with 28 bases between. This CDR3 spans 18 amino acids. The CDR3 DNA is TGCAGTGCTAGAGAGACAGGGGGCTTACTAGCGGGAGAAGGAACGCAGTATTTT. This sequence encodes CSARETGGLLAGEGTQYF.

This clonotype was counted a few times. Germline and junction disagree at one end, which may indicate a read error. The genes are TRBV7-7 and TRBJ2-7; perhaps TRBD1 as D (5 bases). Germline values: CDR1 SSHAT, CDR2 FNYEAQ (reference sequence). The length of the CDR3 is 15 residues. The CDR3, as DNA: TGTGCTAGCAGCTTATCCCAGGGTGAAGGGTACGAGCAGTACTTC. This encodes CASSLSQGEGYEQYF. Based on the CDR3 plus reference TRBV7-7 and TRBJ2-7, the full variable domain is GAGVSQSPRYKVTKRGQDVTLRCDPISSHATLYWYQQALGQGPEFLTYFNYEAQPDKSGLPSDRFSAERPEGSISTLTIQRTEQRDSAMYRCASSLSQGEGYEQYFGPGTRLTVT.

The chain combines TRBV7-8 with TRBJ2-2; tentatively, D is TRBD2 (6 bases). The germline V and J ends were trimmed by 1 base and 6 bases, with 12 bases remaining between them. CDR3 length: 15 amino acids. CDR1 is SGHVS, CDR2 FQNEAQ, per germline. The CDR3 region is CASSLGTTGAGELFF. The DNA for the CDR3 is TGTGCCAGCAGCTTAGGGACTACCGGGGCCGGGGAGCTGTTTTTT.

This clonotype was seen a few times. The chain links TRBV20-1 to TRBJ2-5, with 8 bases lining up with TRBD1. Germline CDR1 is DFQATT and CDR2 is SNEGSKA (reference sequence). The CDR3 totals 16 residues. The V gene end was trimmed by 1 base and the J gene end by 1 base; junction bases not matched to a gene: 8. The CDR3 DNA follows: TGCAGTGCTAGAGGGGTACAGGGGGTGGGCCAAGAGACCCAGTACTTC. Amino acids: CSARGVQGVGQETQYF.

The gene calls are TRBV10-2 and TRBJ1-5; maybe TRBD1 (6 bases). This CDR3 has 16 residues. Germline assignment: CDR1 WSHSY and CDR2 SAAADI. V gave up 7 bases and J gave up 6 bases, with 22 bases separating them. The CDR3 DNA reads TGCGCCAGCACGGGGGCAGGTTCGGTATACGGTCAGCCCCAGCATTTT. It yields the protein CASTGAGSVYGQPQHF.

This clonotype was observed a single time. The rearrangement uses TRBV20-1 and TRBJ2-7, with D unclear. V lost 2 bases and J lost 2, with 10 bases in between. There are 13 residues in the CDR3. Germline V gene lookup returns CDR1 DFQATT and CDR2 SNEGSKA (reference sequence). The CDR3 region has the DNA TGCAGTGCTAGAATGGGCAGCCCCTACGAGCAGTACTTC. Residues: CSARMGSPYEQYF.

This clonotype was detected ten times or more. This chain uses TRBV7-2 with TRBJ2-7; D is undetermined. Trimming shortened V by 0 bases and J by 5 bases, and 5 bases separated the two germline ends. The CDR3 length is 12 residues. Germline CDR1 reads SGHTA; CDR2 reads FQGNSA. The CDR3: CASSLASDEQYF. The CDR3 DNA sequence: TGTGCCAGCAGCTTAGCGTCCGACGAGCAGTACTTC.

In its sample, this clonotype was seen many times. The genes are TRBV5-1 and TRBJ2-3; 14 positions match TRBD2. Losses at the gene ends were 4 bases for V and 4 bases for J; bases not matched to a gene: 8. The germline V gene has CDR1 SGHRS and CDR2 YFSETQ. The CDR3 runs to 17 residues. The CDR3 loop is CASSTGLAGVKSDTQYF. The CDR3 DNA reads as TGCGCCAGCAGCACGGGACTAGCGGGAGTTAAGTCAGATACGCAGTATTTT.

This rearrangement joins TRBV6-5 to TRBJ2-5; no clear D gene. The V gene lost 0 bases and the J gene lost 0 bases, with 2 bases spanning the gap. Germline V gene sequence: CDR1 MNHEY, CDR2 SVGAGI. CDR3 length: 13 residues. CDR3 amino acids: CASSYSHQETQYF. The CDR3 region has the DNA TGTGCCAGCAGTTACTCACACCAAGAGACCCAGTACTTC.

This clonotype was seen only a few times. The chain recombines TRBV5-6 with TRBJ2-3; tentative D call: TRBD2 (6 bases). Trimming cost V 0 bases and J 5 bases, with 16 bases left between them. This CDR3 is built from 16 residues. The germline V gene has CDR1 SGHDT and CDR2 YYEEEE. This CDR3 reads CASSLAAGSKGDTQYF. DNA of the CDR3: TGTGCCAGCAGCTTGGCTGCGGGGAGCAAGGGAGATACGCAGTATTTT. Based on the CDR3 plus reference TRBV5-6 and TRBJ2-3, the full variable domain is DAGVTQSPTHLIKTRGQQVTLRCSPKSGHDTVSWYQQALGQGPQFIFQYYEEEERQRGNFPDRFSGHQFPNYSSELNVNALLLGDSALYLCASSLAAGSKGDTQYFGPGTRLTVL.

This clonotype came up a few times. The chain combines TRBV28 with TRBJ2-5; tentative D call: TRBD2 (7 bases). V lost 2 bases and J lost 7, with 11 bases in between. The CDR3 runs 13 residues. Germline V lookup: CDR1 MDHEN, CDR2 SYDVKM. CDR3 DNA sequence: TGTGCCAGCAGTTTACGGGGGGCGGGGACCCAGTACTTC. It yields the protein CASSLRGAGTQYF.

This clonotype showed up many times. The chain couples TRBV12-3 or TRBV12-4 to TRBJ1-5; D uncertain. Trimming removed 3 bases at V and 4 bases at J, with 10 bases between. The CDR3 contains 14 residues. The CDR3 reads CASSLEAKNQPQHF. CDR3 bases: TGTGCCAGCAGTTTGGAGGCTAAGAATCAGCCCCAGCATTTT.

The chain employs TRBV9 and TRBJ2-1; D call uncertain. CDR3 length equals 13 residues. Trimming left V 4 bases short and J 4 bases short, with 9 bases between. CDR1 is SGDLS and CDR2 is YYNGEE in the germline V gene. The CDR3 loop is CASSPPDYNEQFF. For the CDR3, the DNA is TGTGCCAGCAGCCCCCCGGATTACAATGAGCAGTTCTTC.

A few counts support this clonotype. CDR3 DNA sequence: TGTGCCAGCAGTACTTACAGGCTTTCCCAGTTCTTC. Encoded protein: CASSTYRLSQFF. This chain links TRBV28 with TRBJ2-1; D may be TRBD1 (5 bases). Germline V CDR1 and CDR2: MDHEN, SYDVKM. The CDR3 contains 12 residues. V was shortened by 5 bases and J by 13 bases, with 15 bases between the two germline ends. The full variable domain, in which reference TRBV28 and TRBJ2-1 provide the parts outside the CDR3, is DVKVTQSSRYLVKRTGEKVFLECVQDMDHENMFWYRQDPGLGLRLIYFSYDVKMKEKGDIPEGYSVSREKKERFSLILESASTNQTSMYLCASSTYRLSQFFGPGTRLTVL.

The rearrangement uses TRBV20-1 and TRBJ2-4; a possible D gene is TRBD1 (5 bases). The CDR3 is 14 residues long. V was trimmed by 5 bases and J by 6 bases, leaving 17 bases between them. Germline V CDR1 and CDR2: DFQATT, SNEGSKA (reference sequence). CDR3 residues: CSAYRSSVRNIQYF. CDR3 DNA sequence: TGCAGTGCTTACAGGTCATCGGTTCGAAACATTCAGTACTTC.

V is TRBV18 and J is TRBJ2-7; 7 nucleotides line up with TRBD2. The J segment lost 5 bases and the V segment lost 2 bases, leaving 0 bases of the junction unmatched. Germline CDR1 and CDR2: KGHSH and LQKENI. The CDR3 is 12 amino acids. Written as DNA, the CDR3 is TGTGCCAGCTCACCAGCGGGGGACGAGCAGTACTTC. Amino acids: CASSPAGDEQYF.

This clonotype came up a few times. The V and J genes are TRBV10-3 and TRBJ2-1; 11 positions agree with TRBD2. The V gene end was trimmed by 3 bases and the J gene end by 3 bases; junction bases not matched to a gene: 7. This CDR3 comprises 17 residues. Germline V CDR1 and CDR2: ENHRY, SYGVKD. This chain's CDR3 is CAISDSFTSGGYNEQFF. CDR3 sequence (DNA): TGTGCCATCAGTGATTCCTTTACTAGCGGGGGCTACAATGAGCAGTTCTTC.

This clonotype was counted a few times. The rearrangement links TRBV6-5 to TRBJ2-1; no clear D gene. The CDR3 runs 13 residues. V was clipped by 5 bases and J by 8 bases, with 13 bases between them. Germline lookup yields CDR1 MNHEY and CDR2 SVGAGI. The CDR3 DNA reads TGTGCCAGCAGTCCCTTCTCAGCCTATGAGCAGTTCTTC. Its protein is CASSPFSAYEQFF.

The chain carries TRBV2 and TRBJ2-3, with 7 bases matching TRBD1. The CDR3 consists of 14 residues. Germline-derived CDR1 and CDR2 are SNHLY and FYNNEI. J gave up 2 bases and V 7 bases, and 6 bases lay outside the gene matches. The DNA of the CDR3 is TGTGCCAGCATATACGGACAGGACACAGATACGCAGTATTTT. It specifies CASIYGQDTDTQYF.